The 3 T cell receptor beta chains below come from one sample, sequenced in a study of response to subunit inactivated influenza vaccine (dated by TCRdb to the late 2010s). The library was made by RT-PCR. The instrument was an Illumina HiSeq 2500. The public reads were quality trimmed at Q25 with fastp and then assembled into clones with MiXCR by TCRdb, keeping productive beta chains. Under each unique CDR3 protein, matching rows form one entry showing the most common genes and DNA. Here the sample has about 610,000 distinct CDR3 sequences; 12% to 15% occur a single time. Roughly 11% of the sample is taken by the ten largest. The sequences come from PBMCs from blood, collected roughly 12 days after vaccination. Every receptor here comes from a man aged 50-60 years who received an inactivated influenza vaccine. Donor details come from another sample of the same person, matched by shared clones.

This clonotype was observed a few times. This chain connects TRBV6-2 or TRBV6-3 to TRBJ2-5; D possibly corresponds to TRBD2 (7 bases). The ends were cut back, 2 bases at V and 7 bases at J, with 26 bases in the middle. The CDR3 length is 18 residues. CDR1 and CDR2 (germline): MNHEY, SVGEGT. CDR3: CASSYPGSGGSGFGTQYF. DNA of the CDR3: TGTGCCAGCAGTTACCCCGGTTCGGGGGGCTCCGGTTTTGGGACCCAGTACTTC.

The genes are TRBV28 and TRBJ2-7; D might be TRBD1 (5 bases). CDR1 and CDR2 from the germline V gene are MDHEN and SYDVKM. The CDR3 is 14 residues long. The V gene lost 3 bases and the J gene lost 3 bases, with 12 bases spanning the gap. The CDR3: CASSFRQPDYEQYF. CDR3 sequence (DNA): TGTGCCAGCAGTTTTAGACAGCCGGACTACGAGCAGTACTTC. The whole variable domain, remainder taken from reference TRBV28 and TRBJ2-7, is DVKVTQSSRYLVKRTGEKVFLECVQDMDHENMFWYRQDPGLGLRLIYFSYDVKMKEKGDIPEGYSVSREKKERFSLILESASTNQTSMYLCASSFRQPDYEQYFGPGTRLTVT.

Only a few counts were recorded for this clonotype. The chain recombines TRBV20-1 with TRBJ1-4; D is possibly TRBD1 (5 bases). This CDR3 contains 13 residues. Trimming removed 5 bases from V and 2 bases from J, with 9 bases in between. The germline CDR1 and CDR2 sequences are DFQATT and SNEGSKA (reference sequence). The CDR3 protein is CSARRATNEKLFF. The CDR3 DNA follows: TGCAGTGCTCGCAGGGCGACTAATGAAAAACTGTTTTTT.